The T cell receptor (beta chain) described here comes from a study of blood T cell dynamics during melanoma immunotherapy. This clone was recorded once. Its antigen remains unidentified. Broader study findings: Unlike progressors, later disease-control patients had W3 repertoires gaining clonality or diversity.

Clones were sequenced by immunoSEQ multiplex PCR, and TCRdb holds only the in-frame ones, with some missing. The sample has 15,000 to 20,000 clones, more than 85% seen once. This CDR3 is 19 amino acids long. Unmatched junction bases numbered 15, after V lost 1 base and J lost 2 bases. Time point in this sample: pre-treatment baseline. Prior systemic cancer therapy, immunosuppressant use and other active malignancies excluded patients. Here the sequenced sample was blood, taken from a patient treated with checkpoint blockade. This TCR derives from a human donor with melanoma. This chain joins TRBV5-3 and TRBJ2-3, with TRBD2 matching over 8 bases. TRBV5-3 is flagged as an ORF with uncertain function. DNA for the CDR3: TGTGCCAGAAGCTTGCCCCTCGGGGTTTCGGGGGGGTACACAGATACGCAGTATTTT. This translates into CARSLPLGVSGGYTDTQYF.